These T cell receptor beta chains were read from a single sample in a study of vaccination and CD4 T cells after COVID-19. One entry per CDR3 protein results from TCRdb running MiXCR on the PCR reads. The data contain 25,000 to 30,000 distinct CDR3 sequences, 51% of them singletons. The sequenced sample was CD4+ T cells from blood, obtained about 7 months after SARS-CoV-2 vaccination. All receptors come from a human donor who had recovered from COVID-19. Each CDR3 is given with its conserved first and last residue. Fields, in order: clone size, D gene, V gene, J gene, CDR3 protein, CDR3 DNA. A D gene is named only where the DNA matches it firmly. Rows may omit the clone size; those that give it use once, few, many or a size class.

>NA|NA|TRBV2|TRBJ1-6
CASSEGQLYSPLHF
TGTGCCAGCAGTGAAGGGCAGTTGTATTCACCCCTCCACTTT
>NA|TRBD1|TRBV24-1|TRBJ1-2
CATSDSTGQGARFNYGYTF
TGTGCCACCAGTGATTCGACAGGACAGGGGGCACGGTTCAACTATGGCTACACCTTC
>NA|NA|TRBV6-5|TRBJ1-1
CASSYSENTEAFF
TGTGCCAGCAGTTATTCGGAGAACACTGAAGCTTTCTTT
>NA|NA|TRBV7-6|TRBJ1-2
CASSSGISGYTF
TGTGCCAGCAGTTCGGGTATATCGGGCTACACCTTC
>NA|NA|TRBV6-5|TRBJ2-1
CASSYNRDMYNEQFF
TGTGCCAGTAGTTACAACCGGGACATGTACAATGAGCAGTTCTTC
>few|TRBD2|TRBV20-1|TRBJ2-7
CSASGASGRIPYEQYF
TGCAGTGCTAGCGGGGCTAGCGGGAGAATCCCCTACGAGCAGTACTTC
>few|NA|TRBV6-1|TRBJ2-1
CASTRNSGSSYNEQFF
TGTGCCAGCACCCGGAATAGCGGAAGCTCCTACAATGAGCAGTTCTTC
>NA|NA|TRBV27|TRBJ2-3
CASKETGWTDTQYF
TGTGCCAGCAAGGAAACAGGGTGGACAGATACGCAGTATTTT
>NA|NA|TRBV6-1|TRBJ1-2
CASSRHENYGYTF
TGTGCCAGCAGCAGACACGAGAACTATGGCTACACCTTC
>few|TRBD1|TRBV19|TRBJ2-7
CASSRNGQGAYEQYF
TGTGCCAGTAGCCGAAATGGACAGGGGGCATACGAGCAGTACTTC
>NA|NA|TRBV7-9|TRBJ2-3
CASSLEGTLADTQYF
TGTGCCAGCAGCTTAGAGGGGACCCTAGCGGATACGCAGTATTTT
>NA|NA|TRBV6-1|TRBJ2-5
CASGTEGGRYF
TGTGCCAGCGGGACGGAAGGGGGACGGTACTTC
>NA|TRBD1|TRBV24-1|TRBJ2-1
CATGTAYYNEQFF
TGTGCCACCGGGACAGCGTATTACAATGAGCAGTTCTTC
>few|NA|TRBV27|TRBJ2-7
CASSFSTAYEQYF
TGTGCCAGCAGTTTTTCGACAGCCTACGAGCAGTACTTC
>NA|NA|TRBV11-2|TRBJ2-7
CASSLDSRDEQYF
TGTGCCAGCAGCTTAGATTCCAGGGACGAGCAGTACTTC